This T cell receptor (beta chain) was identified in a study of identical twins. Findings of the study overall: Zero-insertion results could be subject to partial confounding by invariant MAIT and iNKT cells. In drawing conclusions, the study used cross-sectional statistical analysis and did not follow the same donors.

Deletions cut 4 bases from V and 4 bases from J, with 10 bases between. Germline V gives CDR1 SQVTM, CDR2 ANQGSEA. CDR3 size: 12 residues. This clonotype was detected many times. Its antigen is unidentified. TCRdb re-called the 5' RACE reads through MiXCR, storing one row per CDR3 protein. This sample has some 590,000 distinct CDR3 sequences, with 9.5% to 10% found just once. The same sample was also studied in work on yellow fever vaccine responses in identical twins.

This clonotype originated in a woman aged 18-29 years in good health. The sample was PBMCs. This chain connects TRBV29-1 to TRBJ2-5; D might be TRBD2 (5 bases). The CDR3 protein is CSVARAGETQYF. The CDR3 DNA reads as TGCAGCGTTGCAAGGGCGGGAGAGACCCAGTACTTC.